Below are 27 T cell receptor beta chains sequenced from a single sample in a study of blood T cell repertoires in COVID-19. The data were produced by immunoSEQ multiplex PCR, yet TCRdb's version contains in-frame clones alone and is incomplete. The table shows some 150,000 clones, with more than 85% occurring only once. Sequenced input: PBMCs or T cells enriched from blood (not recorded which). The receptor source for this set is a human donor with acute COVID-19. The donor label of this sample is uncertain.

J is TRBJ2-3 and V is TRBV5-8, with TRBD1 as a possible D gene (5 bases). Germline V CDR1 and CDR2: SGHTS, YDEGEE. The V end was cut by 5 bases, the J end by 4 bases, with 11 bases between. The CDR3 is 13 residues long. CDR3 sequence reads: CASRGALADTQYF. The DNA of the CDR3 is TGTGCCAGCAGAGGGGCACTGGCAGATACGCAGTATTTT.

The rearrangement links TRBV5-1 to TRBJ2-5; possible D gene TRBD1, 6 bases. The CDR3 covers 14 residues. The germline gives CDR1 SGHRS, CDR2 YFSETQ. The ends were cut back, 4 bases at V and 5 bases at J, with 15 bases in the middle. The CDR3 sequence: CASSLPDRGETQYF. As DNA, the CDR3 is TGCGCCAGCAGCCTACCGGACAGAGGGGAGACCCAGTACTTC.

The genes are TRBV19 and TRBJ2-2; 8 nucleotides match TRBD1. The length of the CDR3 is 15 residues. Per germline, CDR1 LNHDA and CDR2 SQIVND (reference sequence). The V and J ends lost 7 bases and 1 base, in that order; junction bases with no gene match: 5. The CDR3 sequence is CASTRQGRNTGELFF. In DNA form, the CDR3 reads TGTGCCAGTACGCGACAGGGGCGGAACACCGGGGAGCTGTTTTTT.

This clone was seen more than once but under ten times. The genes are TRBV7-9 and TRBJ2-7; D may be TRBD2 (6 bases). Germline V gene data show CDR1 as SEHNR and CDR2 as FQNEAQ (reference sequence). Between the trimmed V and J ends, which lost 2 bases and 0 bases, there was a span of 14 bases. The length of the CDR3 is 16 residues. The CDR3 DNA reads TGTGCCAGCAGCTTAAGACGGCGGGGCCGCTCCTACGAGCAGTACTTC. Protein product: CASSLRRRGRSYEQYF. The full variable domain, rest sourced from reference TRBV7-9 and TRBJ2-7, is DTGVSQNPRHKITKRGQNVTFRCDPISEHNRLYWYRQTLGQGPEFLTYFQNEAQLEKSRLLSDRFSAERPKGSFSTLEIQRTEQGDSAMYLCASSLRRRGRSYEQYFGPGTRLTVT.

V gene TRBV5-4 combines with J gene TRBJ2-5; TRBD1 might be the D (6 bases). Trimming shortened V by 1 base and J by 4 bases, and 11 bases separated the two germline ends. The CDR3 has 14 residues. Germline values: CDR1 SGHNT, CDR2 YYREEE (reference sequence). The chain's CDR3 is CASSLRGSIETQYF. CDR3 sequence (DNA): TGTGCCAGCAGCTTGAGGGGGAGTATAGAGACCCAGTACTTC. The full variable domain, with the rest looked up from reference TRBV5-4 and TRBJ2-5, is ETGVTQSPTHLIKTRGQQVTLRCSSQSGHNTVSWYQQALGQGPQFIFQYYREEENGRGNFPPRFSGLQFPNYSSELNVNALELDDSALYLCASSLRGSIETQYFGPGTRLLVL.

The table lists this clone with a few counts. The chain combines TRBV9 with TRBJ2-7; maybe TRBD1 (5 bases). CDR1 is SGDLS, CDR2 YYNGEE, per germline. This CDR3 has 15 residues. Trimming removed 3 bases at V and 3 bases at J, with 16 bases between. The CDR3 loop reads CASSASTEGDYEQYF. The CDR3 DNA reads TGTGCCAGCAGCGCTAGTACGGAAGGGGACTACGAGCAGTACTTC. The complete variable domain, with remaining parts taken from reference TRBV9 and TRBJ2-7, reads DSGVTQTPKHLITATGQRVTLRCSPRSGDLSVYWYQQSLDQGLQFLIQYYNGEERAKGNILERFSAQQFPDLHSELNLSSLELGDSALYFCASSASTEGDYEQYFGPGTRLTVT.

V gene TRBV5-1 combines with J gene TRBJ2-7, with TRBD1 identical over 9 bases. In germline, CDR1 is SGHRS, CDR2 YFSETQ. The CDR3 totals 16 residues. V gave up 0 bases and J gave up 6 bases; unmatched junction bases: 10. This CDR3 reads CASSLGGTGNYGEQYF. The CDR3 bases are TGCGCCAGCAGCTTGGGAGGGACAGGGAATTACGGCGAGCAGTACTTC. The whole variable domain, filled in from reference TRBV5-1 and TRBJ2-7, reads KAGVTQTPRYLIKTRGQQVTLSCSPISGHRSVSWYQQTPGQGLQFLFEYFSETQRNKGNFPGRFSGRQFSNSRSEMNVSTLELGDSALYLCASSLGGTGNYGEQYFGPGTRLTVT.

CDR3 bases: TGTGCCGCAGGGAAGGGAATGAGCAATCAGCCCCAGCATTTT. Amino acids: CAAGKGMSNQPQHF. J is TRBJ1-5 and V is TRBV19; the D gene is possibly TRBD1 (5 bases). Trimming took off 11 bases at V and 1 base at J, with 15 bases between the two ends. The CDR3 consists of 14 residues. In germline, CDR1 is LNHDA, CDR2 SQIVND (reference sequence).

This chain joins TRBV4-3 and TRBJ2-7, with TRBD1 identical over 7 bases. CDR3 length: 16 amino acids. Trimming took 2 bases from V and 1 from J; bases not matched to a gene: 8. Germline CDR1 and CDR2: LGHNA and YSLEER. In DNA form, the CDR3 reads TGCGCCAGCAGCCAAACCCTTGACAGGGAATCCTACGAGCAGTACTTC. It yields the protein CASSQTLDRESYEQYF.

The chain joins TRBV6-4 to TRBJ2-7; 11 nucleotides line up with TRBD2. The junction had 10 bases not matched to a gene; V was cut back by 4 bases and J by 5 bases. Germline CDR1 reads MRHNA; CDR2 reads SNTAGT. This CDR3 comprises 16 residues. This chain's CDR3 is CASSASGGPGGNEQYF. DNA of the CDR3: TGTGCCAGCAGTGCTAGCGGGGGGCCCGGGGGGAACGAGCAGTACTTC.

The V call is TRBV7-2, the J call TRBJ2-2; 8 bases agree with TRBD1. V dropped 5 bases and J dropped 2; count of bases not matched to a gene: 4. The CDR3 runs 15 residues. Germline CDR1 and CDR2: SGHTA and FQGNSA. In DNA form, the CDR3 reads TGTGCCAGCAGCACGGGACAGGCAAACACCGGGGAGCTGTTTTTT. This sequence encodes CASSTGQANTGELFF.

The chain carries TRBV9 and TRBJ2-5; D gene uncertain. Germline V gene sequence: CDR1 SGDLS, CDR2 YYNGEE. The CDR3 consists of 14 residues. Deletions cut 0 bases from V and 5 bases from J, with 11 bases between. CDR3 residues: CASSVEASGETQYF. CDR3 DNA: TGTGCCAGCAGCGTAGAGGCTAGTGGTGAGACCCAGTACTTC.

This chain links TRBV10-3 with TRBJ2-3; D is possibly TRBD2 (6 bases). Germline V gene sequence: CDR1 ENHRY, CDR2 SYGVKD. The germline V and J ends were trimmed by 4 bases and 0 bases, with 11 bases remaining between them. The CDR3 length is 15 residues. The CDR3 DNA reads TGTGCCATCAGTGCCCGGGACTCCAGCACAGATACGCAGTATTTT. Translating gives CAISARDSSTDTQYF.

The rearrangement uses TRBV28 and TRBJ1-5, with TRBD1 identical over 7 bases. Germline CDR1 MDHEN, CDR2 SYDVKM. V was clipped by 5 bases and J by 2 bases; unmatched bases: 6. The CDR3 sequence is 15 residues long. The CDR3 is CASSAYRGGNQPQHF. The CDR3 DNA reads as TGTGCCAGCAGTGCGTACAGGGGCGGCAATCAGCCCCAGCATTTT.

This chain connects TRBV5-1 to TRBJ2-1, with 8 bases that match TRBD2. The CDR3 loop spans 15 amino acids. The V segment lost 1 base and the J segment 4 bases; nucleotides outside the gene matches: 4. Germline values: CDR1 SGHRS, CDR2 YFSETQ. This CDR3 is CASSLSGGEYNEQFF. The CDR3, as DNA: TGCGCCAGCAGCTTGAGCGGGGGAGAGTACAATGAGCAGTTCTTC.

The genes are TRBV7-2 and TRBJ2-3, with 11 bases identical to TRBD2. The length of the CDR3 is 17 residues. J lost 0 bases, V lost 2 bases, and 4 bases had no gene match. Germline CDR1 reads SGHTA; CDR2 reads FQGNSA. The CDR3 DNA reads as TGTGCCAGCAGCTTAAGGGGGACTAGCGGTAGCACAGATACGCAGTATTTT. This sequence encodes CASSLRGTSGSTDTQYF.

The rearrangement uses TRBV27 and TRBJ1-2; TRBD1 is a possible D gene (5 bases). This CDR3 is 13 amino acids long. Trimming shortened V by 4 bases and J by 2 bases, and 8 bases separated the two germline ends. Looked up from germline, CDR1 is MNHEY and CDR2 is SMNVEV (reference sequence). In nucleotides, the CDR3 is TGTGCCAGCAGTTGGCGGGGGAACTATGGCTACACCTTC. It specifies CASSWRGNYGYTF.

Written as DNA, the CDR3 is TGTGCCAGCAGTTCGCTAGCGGGGGGATTCTACGAGCAGTACTTC. Translated, it gives CASSSLAGGFYEQYF. The J gene is TRBJ2-7, the V gene TRBV27; TRBD2 matches 11 bases. The trim removed 4 bases at V and 3 bases at J, leaving 5 bases unmatched. The CDR3 loop spans 15 amino acids. CDR1 MNHEY and CDR2 SMNVEV come from the germline V gene (reference sequence).

The V call is TRBV5-6, the J call TRBJ1-5, with D tentatively TRBD1 (5 bases). CDR1 is SGHDT, CDR2 YYEEEE, per germline. The length of the CDR3 is 16 residues. V was trimmed by 5 bases and J by 1 base, leaving 16 bases between them. CDR3 in amino acids: CASRSMVGESNQPQHF. CDR3 nucleotides: TGTGCCAGCAGATCCATGGTAGGGGAAAGCAATCAGCCCCAGCATTTT.

The chain combines TRBV4-1 with TRBJ2-5; tentatively, D is TRBD2 (6 bases). The CDR3 consists of 14 residues. The ends were cut back, 6 bases at V and 5 bases at J, with 16 bases in the middle. The germline V gene has CDR1 MGHRA and CDR2 YSYEKL. CDR3 DNA sequence: TGCGCCAGCAGTCCCCGGCTAGCGATGGAGACCCAGTACTTC. Translating it yields CASSPRLAMETQYF.

The gene calls are TRBV6-5 and TRBJ2-1; D is possibly TRBD2 (5 bases). V was clipped by 0 bases and J by 4 bases, with 10 bases between them. Germline V gene sequence: CDR1 MNHEY, CDR2 SVGAGI. The CDR3 sequence is 15 residues long. The CDR3 nucleotides are TGTGCCAGCAGTTACTCGGCGGGTAGATACAATGAGCAGTTCTTC. Its translation: CASSYSAGRYNEQFF.

The gene calls are TRBV27 and TRBJ2-1; D perhaps matches TRBD2 (5 bases). This CDR3 has 15 amino acids. Deletions cut 0 bases from V and 6 bases from J, with 12 bases between. Germline CDR1 and CDR2: MNHEY and SMNVEV (reference sequence). CDR3 protein: CASSLSSLALNEQFF. The CDR3, as DNA: TGTGCCAGCAGTTTATCGAGTCTAGCACTCAATGAGCAGTTCTTC.

V and J are TRBV29-1 and TRBJ2-3, with TRBD2 matching over 7 bases. The germline V gene has CDR1 SQVTM and CDR2 ANQGSEA. Trimming at V came to 5 bases and at J to 2 bases, leaving 4 bases not matched to a gene. The CDR3 has 13 residues. The CDR3 protein is CSVRGLNTDTQYF. The CDR3 nucleotides read TGCAGCGTTCGGGGACTAAACACAGATACGCAGTATTTT.

The rearrangement uses TRBV18 and TRBJ2-7; D is ambiguous. The CDR3 loop spans 13 amino acids. Trimming left V 3 bases short and J 7 bases short, with 13 bases between. Germline assignment: CDR1 KGHSH and CDR2 LQKENI. As DNA, the CDR3 is TGTGCCAGCTCACCCCTAGAGACGGCGGAGCAGTACTTC. Translating gives CASSPLETAEQYF.

The chain has TRBV27 and TRBJ1-2; possibly TRBD1 for D (5 bases). Germline V gene data show CDR1 as MNHEY and CDR2 as SMNVEV (reference sequence). This CDR3 has 16 residues. The V end lost 6 bases, the J end lost 2 bases, and 19 bases lay between the germline ends. CDR3 sequence: CASRGSRGTANYGYTF. CDR3 nucleotides: TGTGCCAGCAGGGGATCACGGGGGACTGCCAACTATGGCTACACCTTC.

CDR3 sequence (DNA): TGTGCCTGGTATGAGGGGGCACCGAGGAACACTGAAGCTTTCTTT. It translates to CAWYEGAPRNTEAFF. The V call is TRBV30, the J call TRBJ1-1; 7 nucleotides agree with TRBD1. Germline loops: CDR1 GTSNPN, CDR2 SVGIG (reference sequence). This CDR3 is 15 amino acids long. J was trimmed by 1 base and V by 5 bases; bases with no gene match: 10.

The chain employs TRBV19 and TRBJ1-1; TRBD1 might be the D (6 bases). In germline, CDR1 is LNHDA, CDR2 SQIVND (reference sequence). The germline V and J ends were trimmed by 3 bases and 3 bases, with 23 bases remaining between them. CDR3 length equals 18 residues. The CDR3 spells CASSMMRGGAGRYTEAFF. The DNA for the CDR3 is TGTGCCAGTAGTATGATGAGAGGGGGGGCTGGGAGGTACACTGAAGCTTTCTTT.